This T cell receptor beta chain stems from a study of shared clonotypes between healthy human individuals. General study findings and limits: It was the few donors that limited the genetic and exposure-history diversity represented.

Naive CD8 isolation took CD45RO-negative cells positively selected for CCR7 and excluded terminally differentiated effector memory CD45RA+ cells. About this clone itself: Its antigen is currently unknown.

In the sorted-subset replicate PCRs, 200 ng DNA, tens of thousands of T cell genomes, was used. Using immunoSEQ multiplex PCR, the repertoire was profiled, and TCRdb retains in-frame clones only, with some absent. The sample lists about 680,000 clones, 92% occurring once. The CDR3 covers 12 residues. CDR1 and CDR2 from the germline V gene are MNHEY and SMNVEV (reference sequence). Trimming removed 8 bases at V and 6 bases at J, with 14 bases between. The source material was naive CD8+ T cells sorted from blood. This TCR was recovered from a man aged 25-45 years in good health. The chain recombines TRBV27 with TRBJ2-7; TRBD1 might be the D (6 bases). In nucleotides, the CDR3 is TGTGCCAGCGGAGTAACAGGGCTCGAGCAGTACTTC. Translating it yields CASGVTGLEQYF.